Presented here are 15 T cell receptor beta chains from one specimen sequenced in a study of cytomegalovirus exposure and HLA in healthy donors. It was with 60 Vbeta and 13 Jbeta primers that the PCR ran. Repertoires were generated with immunoSEQ multiplex PCR, while TCRdb's copy carries only in-frame clones and drops some. The sample records roughly 130,000 clones, approximately 80% being singletons. Sequenced: PBMCs. The receptors here all came from a man between 40 and 49 years old in good health and CMV-seronegative.

The chain couples TRBV5-1 to TRBJ2-5; D is uncertain. The J call may not be correct, given that the DNA end is closer to TRBJ2-7. The V gene's germline CDR1 is SGHRS and CDR2 YFSETQ. CDR3 length: 13 amino acids. This chain's CDR3 is CASSLEAVSEQYF. The CDR3, as DNA: TGCGCCAGCAGCTTGGAGGCGGTCAGCGAGCAGTACTTC.

The rearrangement joins TRBV5-1 to TRBJ2-1, with 14 bases aligning to TRBD2. Losses at the gene ends were 2 bases for V and 9 bases for J; bases not matched to a gene: 4. From germline, CDR1 is SGHRS and CDR2 YFSETQ. The CDR3 length is 15 residues. The CDR3 nucleotides are TGCGCCAGCAGCTTCGGACTAGCGGGGGGCTTTGAGCAGTTCTTC. Its translation is CASSFGLAGGFEQFF.

This sequence joins TRBV7-9 and TRBJ2-5; TRBD1 matches 9 bases. V was clipped by 1 base and J by 14 bases; unmatched bases: 8. Germline V gene lookup returns CDR1 SEHNR and CDR2 FQNEAQ (reference sequence). The CDR3 extends over 13 amino acids. CDR3 bases: TGTGCCAGCAGCTTAGTAATCGGACAGGGGATTTACTTC. This translates into CASSLVIGQGIYF.

This chain uses TRBV7-2 with TRBJ1-2; D gene uncertain. This CDR3 region has 14 residues. The ends were cut back, 4 bases at V and 3 bases at J, with 12 bases in the middle. The germline CDR1 and CDR2 sequences are SGHTA and FQGNSA. In DNA form, the CDR3 reads TGTGCCAGCAGCTACGCGGATGGAGACTATGGCTACACCTTC. Its translation: CASSYADGDYGYTF.

The chain carries TRBV7-6 and TRBJ1-3; 7 bases fit TRBD1. V lost 5 bases and J lost 2; bases outside the gene matches: 6. This CDR3 comprises 15 residues. CDR1 is SGHVS and CDR2 is FNYEAQ in the germline V gene. The CDR3 coding sequence is TGTGCCAGCAGCCTTCAGGGGGGCACTGGAAACACCATATATTTT. Translated: CASSLQGGTGNTIYF.

Concerning this clone: Other nucleotide sequences from this sample produce the same CDR3. The chain recombines TRBV18 with TRBJ1-5; D is uncertain. Germline lookup yields CDR1 KGHSH and CDR2 LQKENI. This CDR3 is 12 amino acids long. The V and J ends lost 3 bases and 5 bases respectively, with 5 bases between them. The CDR3 nucleotides are TGTGCCAGCTCACCGCCGGATCAGCCCCAGCATTTT. Translated, it gives CASSPPDQPQHF.

The chain couples TRBV19 to TRBJ1-1; 7 bases match TRBD1. V shed 3 bases, J shed 3 bases, and the junction held 1 base outside the gene matches. This CDR3 contains 13 residues. Germline V gives CDR1 LNHDA, CDR2 SQIVND (reference sequence). CDR3 coding DNA: TGTGCCAGTAGTATCCAGGGGGACACTGAAGCTTTCTTT. Amino acids: CASSIQGDTEAFF.

The J gene is TRBJ2-5, the V gene TRBV18, with 8 bases fitting TRBD1. Looked up from germline, CDR1 is KGHSH and CDR2 is LQKENI. The J segment lost 3 bases and the V segment lost 3 bases, leaving 6 bases of the junction unmatched. This CDR3 has 15 amino acids. The CDR3 nucleotides are TGTGCCAGCTCACCGGGGACAGGAATGGAAGAGACCCAGTACTTC. Translated, it gives CASSPGTGMEETQYF.

The CDR3 DNA sequence: TGTGCCAGCAGCTTAGCGGCAGGAGAAGCTTTCTTT. Its protein product is CASSLAAGEAFF. The chain has TRBV7-9 and TRBJ1-1; D gene ambiguous. V lost 0 bases to trimming and J lost 8 bases, with 7 bases between them. CDR3 size: 12 residues. The germline V gene has CDR1 SEHNR and CDR2 FQNEAQ (reference sequence).

This clone was seen just once. The chain combines TRBV6-1 with TRBJ2-7; the D gene is possibly TRBD1 (6 bases). The CDR3 is 13 residues long. The germline V gene has CDR1 MNHNS and CDR2 SASEGT. V dropped 10 bases and J dropped 3 bases, with 16 bases sitting between them. The CDR3 bases are TGTGCCACTTCAGGGGTCCCGATCTACGAGCAGTACTTC. This sequence encodes CATSGVPIYEQYF.

This clone was recorded once. This chain uses TRBV6-5 with TRBJ2-5; D not resolved. V shed 6 bases and J shed 12 bases, with 20 bases lying between them. Germline V gene data show CDR1 as MNHEY and CDR2 as SVGAGI. The CDR3 is 13 residues long. The CDR3 spells CASSQHPTVPKYF. The CDR3 bases are TGTGCCAGCAGCCAACACCCCACAGTCCCTAAGTACTTC.

This clone occurred once. V and J are TRBV28 and TRBJ1-2, with D possibly TRBD1 on 5 matching bases. The CDR3 is 14 residues long. Trimming removed 6 bases from V and 6 bases from J, with 17 bases in between. Germline V gene lookup returns CDR1 MDHEN and CDR2 SYDVKM. The CDR3 protein is CASRSQVNYDGYTF. The CDR3 DNA follows: TGTGCCAGCAGGTCACAGGTTAACTATGATGGCTACACCTTC.

This clone was counted between two and nine times. The J gene is TRBJ2-5, the V gene TRBV5-1; no reliable D call. The CDR3 contains 13 residues. Trimming removed 3 bases at V and 4 bases at J, with 10 bases between. Germline-derived CDR1 and CDR2 are SGHRS and YFSETQ. This CDR3 reads CASSWAIGETQYF. Written as DNA, the CDR3 is TGCGCCAGCAGCTGGGCCATAGGAGAGACCCAGTACTTC.

The CDR3 loop reads CASRDRARDTQYF. In DNA, the CDR3 is TGTGCCAGCCGGGACAGGGCGCGAGATACGCAGTATTTT. V gene TRBV10-3 combines with J gene TRBJ2-3; 9 bases map to TRBD1. This CDR3 spans 13 amino acids. The J segment lost 5 bases and the V segment lost 10 bases, leaving 7 bases of the junction unmatched. CDR1 and CDR2 (germline): ENHRY, SYGVKD.

V usage is TRBV5-1 and J usage is TRBJ2-1; 10 bases match TRBD2. V trimming: 4 bases; J trimming: 8 bases; junction bases outside the gene matches: 9. The germline gives CDR1 SGHRS, CDR2 YFSETQ. CDR3 length: 15 amino acids. The CDR3 region is CASSPSGTSVDEQFF. The CDR3 nucleotides read TGCGCCAGCAGCCCTAGTGGGACTAGCGTCGATGAGCAGTTCTTC. The variable domain in full, with the rest retrieved from reference TRBV5-1 and TRBJ2-1, is KAGVTQTPRYLIKTRGQQVTLSCSPISGHRSVSWYQQTPGQGLQFLFEYFSETQRNKGNFPGRFSGRQFSNSRSEMNVSTLELGDSALYLCASSPSGTSVDEQFFGPGTRLTVL.